These T cell receptor beta chains were read from a single sample in a study of T-cell memory formation after mild COVID-19. TCRdb re-analysed the 5' RACE reads in MiXCR, keeping a single row per CDR3 protein. The profile shows 70,000 to 100,000 distinct CDR3 sequences, approximately 16% of them singletons. The specimen sequenced was PBMCs or a T cell subset sorted from them (not recorded which). Receptors originate from a young man who had mild COVID-19 (a few samples of this study predate the infection). Cell type and time point are not known. CDR3s include the opening cysteine and the closing phenylalanine or tryptophan. Fields, in order: J gene, V gene, CDR3 protein.

J: TRBJ1-1
V: TRBV20-1
CDR3: CSASRGEHTEAFF

J: TRBJ2-2
V: TRBV5-1
CDR3: CASSLLQGNTGELFF

J: TRBJ2-3
V: TRBV11-2
CDR3: CASSLGVTDTQYF

J: TRBJ2-7
V: TRBV5-4
CDR3: CASSSPSSRYEQYF

J: TRBJ2-4
V: TRBV24-1
CDR3: CATPTGPAKNIQYF

J: TRBJ2-3
V: TRBV9
CDR3: CASTGGVGNTQYF

J: TRBJ1-6
V: TRBV4-2
CDR3: CASSLIGGGSPLHF

J: TRBJ1-3
V: TRBV7-3
CDR3: CASADFERSGNTIYF

J: TRBJ2-1
V: TRBV4-3
CDR3: CASSQRTGSYNEQFF

J: TRBJ2-7
V: TRBV12-3/TRBV12-4
CDR3: CASSLPPGGAGGTYEQYF

J: TRBJ1-1
V: TRBV7-6
CDR3: CASSLLQVMNTEAFF

J: TRBJ2-5
V: TRBV7-9
CDR3: CASSPPTRGFRETQYF

J: TRBJ2-1
V: TRBV20-1
CDR3: CSALDQTYNEQFF

J: TRBJ2-2
V: TRBV6-5
CDR3: CASSHSLGELFF

J: TRBJ1-3
V: TRBV12-3/TRBV12-4
CDR3: CASSLVFLGGNTIYF

J: TRBJ2-1
V: TRBV6-1
CDR3: CASRSGGDSNEQFF

J: TRBJ2-2
V: TRBV6-5
CDR3: CASSWDRISGELFF

J: TRBJ2-4
V: TRBV20-1
CDR3: CSARGRGLASAKNIQYF

J: TRBJ2-5
V: TRBV20-1
CDR3: CSAREAGLKETQYF

J: TRBJ2-5
V: TRBV19
CDR3: CASSIGRRPWGAQYF

J: TRBJ2-3
V: TRBV4-3
CDR3: CASSQDPRTSGDPSTDTQYF

J: TRBJ2-1
V: TRBV7-9
CDR3: CASSFRDRGRDEQFF

J: TRBJ2-7
V: TRBV5-6
CDR3: CASAGSTYEQYF

J: TRBJ2-3
V: TRBV6-4
CDR3: CASSRGETTDTQYF